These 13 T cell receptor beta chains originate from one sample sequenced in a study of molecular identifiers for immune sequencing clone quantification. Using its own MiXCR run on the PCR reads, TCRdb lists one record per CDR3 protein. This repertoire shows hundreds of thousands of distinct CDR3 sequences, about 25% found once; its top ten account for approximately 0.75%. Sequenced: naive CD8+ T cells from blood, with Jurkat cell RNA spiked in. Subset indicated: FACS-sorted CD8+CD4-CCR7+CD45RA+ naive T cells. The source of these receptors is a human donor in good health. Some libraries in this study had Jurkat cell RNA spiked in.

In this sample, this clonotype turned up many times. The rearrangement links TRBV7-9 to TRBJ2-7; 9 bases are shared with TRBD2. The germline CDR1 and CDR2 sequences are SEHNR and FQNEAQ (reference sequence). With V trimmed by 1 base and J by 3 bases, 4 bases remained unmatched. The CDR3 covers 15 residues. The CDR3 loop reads CASSLGVSGSYEQYF. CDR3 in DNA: TGTGCCAGCAGCTTAGGCGTTAGCGGGAGCTACGAGCAGTACTTC. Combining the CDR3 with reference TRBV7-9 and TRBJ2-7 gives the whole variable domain DTGVSQNPRHKITKRGQNVTFRCDPISEHNRLYWYRQTLGQGPEFLTYFQNEAQLEKSRLLSDRFSAERPKGSFSTLEIQRTEQGDSAMYLCASSLGVSGSYEQYFGPGTRLTVT.

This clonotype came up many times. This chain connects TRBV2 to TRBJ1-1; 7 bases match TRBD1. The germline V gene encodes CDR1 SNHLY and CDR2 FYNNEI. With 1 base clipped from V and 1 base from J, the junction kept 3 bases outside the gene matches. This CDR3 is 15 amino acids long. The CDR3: CASSEGTGANTEAFF. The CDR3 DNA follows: TGTGCCAGCAGTGAAGGTACAGGGGCGAACACTGAAGCTTTCTTT. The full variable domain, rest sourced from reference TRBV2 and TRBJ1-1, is EPEVTQTPSHQVTQMGQEVILRCVPISNHLYFYWYRQILGQKVEFLVSFYNNEISEKSEIFDDQFSVERPDGSNFTLKIRSTKLEDSAMYFCASSEGTGANTEAFFGQGTRLTVV.

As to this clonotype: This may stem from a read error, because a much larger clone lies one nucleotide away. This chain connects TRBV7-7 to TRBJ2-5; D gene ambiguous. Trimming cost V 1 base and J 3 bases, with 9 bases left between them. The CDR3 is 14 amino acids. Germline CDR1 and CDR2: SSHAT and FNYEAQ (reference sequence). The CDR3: CASSLECLEETQYF. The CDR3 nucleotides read TGTGCCAGCAGCTTAGAATGCCTCGAAGAGACCCAGTACTTC.

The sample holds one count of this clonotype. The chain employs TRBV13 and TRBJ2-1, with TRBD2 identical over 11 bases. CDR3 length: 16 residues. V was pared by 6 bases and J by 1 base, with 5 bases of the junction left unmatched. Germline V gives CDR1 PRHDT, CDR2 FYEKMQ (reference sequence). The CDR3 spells CASSSWTSGSYNEQFF. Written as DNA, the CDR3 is TGTGCCAGCAGTTCTTGGACTAGCGGGTCCTACAATGAGCAGTTCTTC.

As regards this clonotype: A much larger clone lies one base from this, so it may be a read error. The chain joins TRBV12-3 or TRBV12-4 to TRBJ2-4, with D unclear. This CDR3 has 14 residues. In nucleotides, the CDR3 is TGTGGCAGCAGTTTAGGCAGTAACAAAAACATTCAGTACTTC. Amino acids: CGSSLGSNKNIQYF.

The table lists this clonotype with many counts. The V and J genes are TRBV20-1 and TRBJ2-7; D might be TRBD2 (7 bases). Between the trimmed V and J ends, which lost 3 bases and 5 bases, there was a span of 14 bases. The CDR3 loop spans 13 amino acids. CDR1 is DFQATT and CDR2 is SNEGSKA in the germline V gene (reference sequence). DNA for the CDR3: TGCAGTGCTAGTTTCGCGGGGGCAGACGAGCAGTACTTC. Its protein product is CSASFAGADEQYF.

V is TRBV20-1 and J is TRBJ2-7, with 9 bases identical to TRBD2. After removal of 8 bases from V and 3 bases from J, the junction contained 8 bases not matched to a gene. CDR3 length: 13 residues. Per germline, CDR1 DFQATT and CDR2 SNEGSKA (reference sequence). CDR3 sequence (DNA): TGCAGTACTACCGGGACTAGCAACTACGAGCAGTACTTC. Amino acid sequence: CSTTGTSNYEQYF.

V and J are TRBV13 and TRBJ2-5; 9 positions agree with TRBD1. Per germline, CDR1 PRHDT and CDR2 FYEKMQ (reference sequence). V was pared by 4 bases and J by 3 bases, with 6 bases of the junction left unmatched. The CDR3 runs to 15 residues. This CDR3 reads CASSSIGDREETQYF. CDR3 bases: TGTGCCAGCAGCTCGATAGGGGACAGGGAAGAGACCCAGTACTTC.

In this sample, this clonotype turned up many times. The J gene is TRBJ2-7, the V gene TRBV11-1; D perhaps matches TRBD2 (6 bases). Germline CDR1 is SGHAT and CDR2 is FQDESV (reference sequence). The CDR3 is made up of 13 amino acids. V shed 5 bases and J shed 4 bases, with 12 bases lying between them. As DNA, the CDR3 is TGTGCCAGCAGCCCCCGCCGGGGGTACGAGCAGTACTTC. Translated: CASSPRRGYEQYF.

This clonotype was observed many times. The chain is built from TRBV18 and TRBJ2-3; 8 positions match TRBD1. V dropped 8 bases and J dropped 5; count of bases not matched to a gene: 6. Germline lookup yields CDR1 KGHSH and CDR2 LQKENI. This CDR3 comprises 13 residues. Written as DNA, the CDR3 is TGTGCCAGCGGACAGGGAAATTTAGATACGCAGTATTTT. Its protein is CASGQGNLDTQYF.

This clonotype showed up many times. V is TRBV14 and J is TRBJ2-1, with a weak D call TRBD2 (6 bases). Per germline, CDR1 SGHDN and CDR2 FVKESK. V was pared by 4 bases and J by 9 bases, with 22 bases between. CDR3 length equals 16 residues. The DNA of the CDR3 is TGTGCCAGCAGCCCGAAAGACTGGGGAGGCCGGAGTGAGCAGTTCTTC. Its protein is CASSPKDWGGRSEQFF.

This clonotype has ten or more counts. The CDR3 is CAWNSDSSYNEQFF. The DNA for the CDR3 is TGTGCCTGGAATAGCGATAGCTCCTACAATGAGCAGTTCTTC. The V gene is TRBV30, the J gene TRBJ2-1, with D maybe TRBD2 (5 bases). The CDR3 is made up of 14 amino acids. Germline CDR1 GTSNPN, CDR2 SVGIG (reference sequence). Trimming removed 4 bases from V and 0 bases from J, with 10 bases in between.

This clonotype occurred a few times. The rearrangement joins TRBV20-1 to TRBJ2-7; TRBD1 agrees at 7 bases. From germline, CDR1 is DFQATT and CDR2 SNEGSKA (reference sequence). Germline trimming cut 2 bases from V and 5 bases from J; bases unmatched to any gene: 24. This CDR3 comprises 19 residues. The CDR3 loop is CSARLLAAGSQGVSHEQYF. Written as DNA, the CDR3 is TGCAGTGCTAGACTTCTGGCGGCGGGTAGCCAGGGGGTTAGCCACGAGCAGTACTTC.